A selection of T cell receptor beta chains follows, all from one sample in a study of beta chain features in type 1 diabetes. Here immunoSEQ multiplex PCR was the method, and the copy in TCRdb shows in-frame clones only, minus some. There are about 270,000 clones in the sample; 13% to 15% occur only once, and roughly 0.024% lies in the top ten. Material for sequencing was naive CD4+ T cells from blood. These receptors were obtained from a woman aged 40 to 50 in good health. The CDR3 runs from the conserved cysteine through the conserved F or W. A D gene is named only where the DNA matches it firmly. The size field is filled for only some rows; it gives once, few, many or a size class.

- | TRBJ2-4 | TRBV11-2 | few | CASSLESPLFRGASKNIQYF | TGTGCCAGCAGCTTAGAGTCTCCGCTATTCCGGGGAGCTTCCAAAAACATTCAGTACTTC
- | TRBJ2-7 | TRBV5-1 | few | CASSVTGSYEQYF | TGCGCCAGCAGCGTTACAGGCTCCTACGAGCAGTACTTC
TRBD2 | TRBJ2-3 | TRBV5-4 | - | CASSRGRADSTDTQYF | TGTGCCAGCAGCCGGGGGAGGGCGGATAGCACAGATACGCAGTATTTT
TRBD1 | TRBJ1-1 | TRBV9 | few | CASSVGQGGMIVAEAFF | TGTGCCAGCAGCGTAGGACAGGGAGGAATGATCGTGGCTGAAGCTTTCTTT
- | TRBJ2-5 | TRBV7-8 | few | CASTLNAGTNQETQYF | TGTGCCAGCACCTTAAATGCGGGTACGAACCAAGAGACCCAGTACTTC
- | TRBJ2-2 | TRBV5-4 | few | CASSSPKGLSKGTGELFF | TGTGCCAGCAGCTCCCCAAAGGGACTCTCAAAAGGGACCGGGGAGCTGTTTTTT
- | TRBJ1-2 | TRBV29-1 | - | CSVEGPGYTF | TGCAGCGTTGAGGGGCCGGGCTACACCTTC
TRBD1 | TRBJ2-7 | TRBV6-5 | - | CASSYSGTGFYEQYF | TGTGCCAGCAGTTACTCCGGGACAGGGTTCTACGAGCAGTACTTC
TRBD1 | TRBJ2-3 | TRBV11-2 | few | CASSSSRDRADTQYF | TGTGCCAGCAGCTCAAGCAGGGACAGGGCTGATACGCAGTATTTT
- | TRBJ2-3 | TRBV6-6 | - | CASSYSGGPVDTQYF | TGTGCCAGCAGTTACTCTGGGGGCCCGGTAGATACGCAGTATTTT
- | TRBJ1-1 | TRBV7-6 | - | CASSRQTANTEAFF | TGTGCCAGCAGCCGGCAGACAGCGAACACTGAAGCTTTCTTT
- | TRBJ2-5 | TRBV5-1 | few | CASSSLDYQETQYF | TGCGCCAGCAGCTCCTTGGACTACCAAGAGACCCAGTACTTC
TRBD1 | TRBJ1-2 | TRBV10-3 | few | CAISGDRETYGYTF | TGTGCCATCAGTGGGGACAGAGAGACGTATGGCTACACCTTC
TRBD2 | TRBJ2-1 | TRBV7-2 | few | CASSLPAPLAGGGYNEQFF | TGTGCCAGCAGCTTACCGGCCCCACTAGCGGGGGGTGGTTACAATGAGCAGTTCTTC
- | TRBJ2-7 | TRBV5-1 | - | CASSLRRSSYEQYF | TGCGCCAGCAGCTTACGGAGAAGCTCCTACGAGCAGTACTTC
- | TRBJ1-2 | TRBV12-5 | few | CASGLGRTVGDGYTF | TGTGCTAGTGGTTTGGGAAGGACAGTGGGGGATGGCTACACCTTC
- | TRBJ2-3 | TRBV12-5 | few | CASGLGTVTDTQYF | TGTGCTAGTGGTTTGGGGACAGTCACAGATACGCAGTATTTT
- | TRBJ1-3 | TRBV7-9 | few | CASSSAGNLEDTIYF | TGTGCCAGCAGCTCCGCGGGTAATCTCGAGGACACCATATATTTT
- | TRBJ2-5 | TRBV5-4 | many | CASSLDILKTQYF | TGTGCCAGCAGCTTGGACATCTTGAAGACCCAGTACTTC
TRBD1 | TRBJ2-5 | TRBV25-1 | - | CASSVLGQGFGETQYF | TGTGCCAGCAGTGTTCTTGGACAGGGGTTTGGAGAGACCCAGTACTTC
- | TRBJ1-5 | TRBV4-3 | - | CASSQVPGSNQPQHF | TGCGCCAGCAGCCAAGTTCCGGGGAGCAATCAGCCCCAGCATTTT
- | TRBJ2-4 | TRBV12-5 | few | CASGRTGDRDIQYF | TGTGCTAGTGGACGGACGGGGGACCGAGACATTCAGTACTTC
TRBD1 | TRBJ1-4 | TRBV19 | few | CASSRQGTNEKLFF | TGTGCCAGTAGTAGACAGGGAACTAATGAAAAACTGTTTTTT
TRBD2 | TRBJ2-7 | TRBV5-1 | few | CASSSNGLAGSYEQYF | TGCGCCAGCAGCTCAAACGGACTAGCGGGGAGTTACGAGCAGTACTTC
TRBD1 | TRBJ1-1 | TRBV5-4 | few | CASSFDRGTEAFF | TGTGCCAGCAGCTTTGACAGGGGCACTGAAGCTTTCTTT
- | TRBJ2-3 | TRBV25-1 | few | CASSGVPGHTQYF | TGTGCCAGCAGTGGAGTCCCTGGGCATACGCAGTATTTT
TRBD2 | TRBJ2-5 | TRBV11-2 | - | CASNPKSGAQETQYF | TGTGCCAGCAACCCAAAGAGCGGGGCACAAGAGACCCAGTACTTC
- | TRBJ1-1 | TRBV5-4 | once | CASSQERQSKNTEAFF | TGTGCCAGCAGTCAGGAAAGACAGAGCAAAAACACTGAAGCTTTCTTT
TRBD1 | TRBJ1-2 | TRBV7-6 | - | CASSSTGGVGYTF | TGTGCCAGCAGCTCGACAGGGGGGGTTGGCTACACCTTC
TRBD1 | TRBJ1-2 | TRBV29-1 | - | CSASDRLDGYTF | TGCAGCGCCTCGGACAGGTTGGATGGCTACACCTTC
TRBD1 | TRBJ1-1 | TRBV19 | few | CASSIVRDRGPFF | TGTGCCAGTAGTATAGTCCGGGACAGGGGCCCTTTCTTT
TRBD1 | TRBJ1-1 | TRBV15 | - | CATSRVPGQYTEAFF | TGTGCCACCAGCAGAGTCCCGGGACAGTACACTGAAGCTTTCTTT
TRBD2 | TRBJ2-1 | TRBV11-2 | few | CASSLVGPSGGLRDNEQFF | TGTGCCAGCAGCTTAGTAGGGCCTAGCGGGGGTCTTAGGGACAATGAGCAGTTCTTC
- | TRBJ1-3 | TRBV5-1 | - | CASSLEGVGVGNTIYF | TGCGCCAGCAGCTTGGAGGGCGTGGGAGTCGGAAACACCATATATTTT
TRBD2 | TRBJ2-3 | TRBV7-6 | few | CASSLSSGGVFDTQYF | TGTGCCAGCAGCTTGTCCAGCGGGGGGGTTTTTGATACGCAGTATTTT
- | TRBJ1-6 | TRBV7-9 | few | CASSHSLSPLHF | TGTGCCAGCAGCCACTCCCTTTCACCCCTCCACTTT
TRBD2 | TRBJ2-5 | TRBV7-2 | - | CASSYQLGGGETQYF | TGTGCCAGCAGCTACCAGTTGGGGGGAGGGGAGACCCAGTACTTC
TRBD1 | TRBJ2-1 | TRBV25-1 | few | CASSASRDRPYNEQFF | TGTGCCAGCAGTGCAAGCCGGGACAGACCGTACAATGAGCAGTTCTTC
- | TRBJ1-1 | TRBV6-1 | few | CASSERARANTEAFF | TGTGCCAGCAGTGAACGGGCCAGGGCGAACACTGAAGCTTTCTTT
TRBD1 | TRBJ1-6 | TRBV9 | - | CASSVAGTGGSPLHF | TGTGCCAGCAGCGTAGCCGGGACAGGGGGGTCACCCCTCCACTTT
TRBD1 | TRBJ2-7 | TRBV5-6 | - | CASSSTGGSYEQYF | TGTGCCAGCAGCTCCACAGGGGGATCCTACGAGCAGTACTTC
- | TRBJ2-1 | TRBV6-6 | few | CASSASRDSPSSEQFF | TGTGCCAGCAGTGCAAGCCGGGACTCCCCTTCCAGTGAGCAGTTCTTC
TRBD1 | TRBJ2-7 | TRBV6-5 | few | CASTSGQGLYEQYF | TGTGCCAGCACCTCCGGACAGGGTCTCTACGAGCAGTACTTC
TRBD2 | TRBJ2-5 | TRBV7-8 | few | CASFSPGGAEETQYF | TGTGCCAGTTTCTCTCCCGGGGGGGCCGAGGAGACCCAGTACTTC
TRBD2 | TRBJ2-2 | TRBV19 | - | CASSISGGGGELFF | TGTGCCAGTAGTATAAGCGGGGGAGGCGGGGAGCTGTTTTTT
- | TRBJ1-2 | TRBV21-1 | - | CASSKAVIEGPGDGHGYTF | TGTGCCAGCAGCAAAGCGGTAATAGAGGGGCCAGGGGACGGGCATGGCTACACCTTC
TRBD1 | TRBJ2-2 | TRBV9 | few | CASSAQGAGELFF | TGTGCCAGCAGCGCCCAGGGGGCCGGGGAGCTGTTTTTT